These T cell receptor beta chains were read from a single sample in a study of blood T cells in healthy people across ages. MiXCR, applied by TCRdb to the 5' RACE reads, yields one record per CDR3 protein. The data hold 1.2 million to 1.5 million distinct CDR3 sequences, with 42% observed a single time. Specimen: blood. These receptors all stem from a woman under 30 in good health. The CDR3 runs from the conserved cysteine through the conserved F or W. D genes are given only for firm matches. Clone size is shown for a subset of rows, as once, few, many or a class of expanded clone.

CSAITAGYSNQPQHF | TGCAGTGCTATTACCGCAGGGTATAGCAATCAGCCCCAGCATTTT | . | TRBJ1-5 | TRBV20-1 | 15 | few
CASSQAGGRYEQYF | TGCGCCAGCAGCCAAGCCGGGGGGCGGTACGAGCAGTACTTC | . | TRBJ2-7 | TRBV3-1 | 14 | few
CASTLGTGGTEAFF | TGTGCCAGCACCCTTGGGACAGGGGGGACTGAAGCTTTCTTT | TRBD1 | TRBJ1-1 | TRBV6-5 | 14 | .
CASSKLAGGPSEQFF | TGTGCCAGCAGCAAACTAGCGGGAGGGCCCAGTGAGCAGTTCTTC | . | TRBJ2-1 | TRBV21-1 | 15 | .
CSACLPGLANSNNEQFF | TGCAGTGCTTGCCTTCCGGGACTCGCTAACTCCAACAATGAGCAGTTCTTC | . | TRBJ2-1 | TRBV20-1 | 17 | few
CASSQRDSYGYTF | TGCGCCAGCAGCCAAAGGGACAGCTATGGCTACACCTTC | TRBD1 | TRBJ1-2 | TRBV4-1 | 13 | .
CASSLAKTSGTDTQYF | TGCGCCAGCAGCTTGGCCAAGACTAGCGGCACAGATACGCAGTATTTT | TRBD2 | TRBJ2-3 | TRBV5-1 | 16 | .
CASSITALDKGIGYTF | TGTGCCAGCAGTATTACGGCCCTGGATAAGGGTATTGGCTACACCTTC | . | TRBJ1-2 | TRBV6-5 | 16 | few
CAGSHLQGLAGGTTYNEQFF | TGTGCCGGCAGCCACCTACAAGGACTAGCGGGAGGGACTACCTACAATGAGCAGTTCTTC | TRBD2 | TRBJ2-1 | TRBV3-1 | 20 | .
CANSLGSPTAEEQYF | TGTGCCAACAGTTTAGGGTCCCCTACGGCGGAAGAGCAGTACTTC | . | TRBJ2-4 | TRBV12-3/TRBV12-4 | 15 | .
CASSLAVQVNEQFF | TGTGCCAGCAGTTTAGCGGTCCAGGTCAATGAGCAGTTCTTC | . | TRBJ2-1 | TRBV12-3/TRBV12-4 | 14 | many
CASSLRASGEDTQYF | TGTGCCAGCAGTTTAAGGGCTAGCGGGGAGGATACGCAGTATTTT | TRBD2 | TRBJ2-3 | TRBV12-3/TRBV12-4 | 15 | few
CASSYRAAGSPLHF | TGTGCCAGCAGCTACCGGGCCGCGGGTTCACCCCTCCACTTT | . | TRBJ1-6 | TRBV7-2 | 14 | .
CASSFGTGGEQPQHF | TGTGCCAGCAGCTTCGGGACAGGGGGTGAGCAGCCCCAGCATTTT | TRBD1 | TRBJ1-5 | TRBV3-1 | 15 | once
CAWTGLASYEQYF | TGTGCCTGGACGGGACTAGCGTCCTACGAGCAGTACTTC | TRBD2 | TRBJ2-7 | TRBV30 | 13 | .
CASTPAGRRINYGYTF | TGTGCCAGCACCCCGGCGGGTAGAAGAATTAACTATGGCTACACCTTC | . | TRBJ1-2 | TRBV28 | 16 | .
CSAPGLAGAPRIGEQFF | TGCAGTGCTCCGGGACTAGCGGGAGCCCCCAGGATAGGCGAGCAGTTCTTC | TRBD2 | TRBJ2-1 | TRBV20-1 | 17 | .
CASGDRFYEQYF | TGTGCCAGCGGCGACAGGTTCTACGAGCAGTACTTC | . | TRBJ2-7 | TRBV25-1 | 12 | .
CVSSLAGQGRNQPQHF | TGTGTCAGCAGTTTGGCGGGACAGGGTCGTAATCAGCCCCAGCATTTT | TRBD1 | TRBJ1-5 | TRBV12-3/TRBV12-4 | 16 | .
CASIGQGIGTEAFF | TGTGCCTCGATAGGACAGGGGATAGGTACTGAAGCTTTCTTT | TRBD1 | TRBJ1-1 | TRBV10-3 | 14 | .
CASSLGSDSNVLTF | TGTGCCAGCAGCCTCGGTTCAGATTCCAACGTCCTGACTTTC | . | TRBJ2-6 | TRBV11-3 | 14 | few
CSVEGGRGAANYGYTF | TGCAGCGTTGAAGGGGGGAGAGGGGCCGCTAACTATGGCTACACCTTC | . | TRBJ1-2 | TRBV29-1 | 16 | .
CASSQWTEGGYGYTF | TGCGCCAGCAGCCAATGGACAGAGGGGGGCTATGGCTACACCTTC | . | TRBJ1-2 | TRBV4-1 | 15 | .
CASSQQRGQPQHF | TGCGCCAGCAGCCAACAGAGGGGTCAGCCCCAGCATTTT | . | TRBJ1-5 | TRBV4-1 | 13 | .
CASSQGAWGETQYF | TGTGCCAGCAGCCAAGGGGCTTGGGGGGAGACCCAGTACTTC | . | TRBJ2-5 | TRBV3-1 | 14 | few
CSAPGTAPSTGELFF | TGCAGTGCCCCGGGCACGGCCCCAAGCACCGGGGAGCTGTTTTTT | . | TRBJ2-2 | TRBV20-1 | 15 | .
CASSLGGFNQPQHF | TGTGCCAGCAGTTTGGGTGGGTTCAATCAGCCCCAGCATTTT | . | TRBJ1-5 | TRBV27 | 14 | many
CASLAVLAGVGETQYF | TGTGCCAGCCTCGCAGTTTTGGCGGGAGTAGGGGAGACCCAGTACTTC | TRBD2 | TRBJ2-5 | TRBV7-9 | 16 | .
CASSKGPSFTDTQYF | TGTGCCAGTAGTAAGGGTCCGAGCTTCACAGATACGCAGTATTTT | . | TRBJ2-3 | TRBV19 | 15 | once
CASSPGDGGVTEAFF | TGCGCCAGCAGCCCGGGTGACGGGGGGGTCACTGAAGCTTTCTTT | . | TRBJ1-1 | TRBV5-1 | 15 | once
CASKDGQGYGYTF | TGTGCCAGCAAGGACGGACAGGGCTATGGCTACACCTTC | TRBD1 | TRBJ1-2 | TRBV2 | 13 | few
CASSVDSPVDGNEQFF | TGTGCCAGCAGCGTAGACTCCCCGGTGGACGGCAATGAGCAGTTCTTC | . | TRBJ2-1 | TRBV9 | 16 | many
CASRVQSNTDMQYF | TGCGCCAGCAGAGTTCAGAGTAACACAGATATGCAGTATTTT | . | TRBJ2-3 | TRBV5-1 | 14 | .
CARSLSARSPNEKLFF | TGTGCCAGAAGTTTATCGGCGCGCTCCCCTAATGAAAAACTGTTTTTT | . | TRBJ1-4 | TRBV27 | 16 | .
CASSLIPGTGVGPWEETQYF | TGTGCCAGCAGCTTAATCCCGGGGACAGGAGTGGGCCCGTGGGAAGAGACCCAGTACTTC | TRBD1 | TRBJ2-5 | TRBV7-3 | 20 | .
CASSRPGQGDGYTF | TGTGCCAGCTCAAGGCCGGGACAGGGAGATGGCTACACCTTC | TRBD1 | TRBJ1-2 | TRBV18 | 14 | .
CASRAGGRGTDTQYF | TGTGCCAGCAGGGCGGGAGGTCGGGGAACAGATACGCAGTATTTT | TRBD2 | TRBJ2-3 | TRBV27 | 15 | .
CASSFNWGEANEQFF | TGTGCCAGCAGCTTCAATTGGGGGGAGGCCAATGAGCAGTTCTTC | . | TRBJ2-1 | TRBV7-2 | 15 | .
CSGAGGDEKLFF | TGCAGCGGGGCAGGGGGCGATGAAAAACTGTTTTTT | TRBD1 | TRBJ1-4 | TRBV29-1 | 12 | .
CSARVGGTATNEKLFF | TGCAGTGCTAGAGTTGGGGGGACGGCAACTAATGAAAAACTGTTTTTT | . | TRBJ1-4 | TRBV20-1 | 16 | few
CASSSGGLTGYGYTF | TGTGCCAGCAGCTCGGGAGGACTGACAGGGTATGGCTACACCTTC | TRBD1 | TRBJ1-2 | TRBV7-8 | 15 | few
CASSPDRGHEKLFF | TGCGCCAGCAGCCCGGACAGGGGGCACGAAAAACTGTTTTTT | TRBD1 | TRBJ1-4 | TRBV5-1 | 14 | .
CASLQGASASIQYF | TGTGCCAGCCTACAGGGGGCCAGCGCTAGCATTCAGTACTTC | TRBD1 | TRBJ2-4 | TRBV28 | 14 | .
CASCTSGSIDEQFF | TGTGCCAGCTGTACTAGCGGGAGTATCGATGAGCAGTTCTTC | TRBD2 | TRBJ2-1 | TRBV3-1 | 14 | few
CASSPPQGNYGYTF | TGTGCCAGCTCACCACCGCAGGGAAACTATGGCTACACCTTC | . | TRBJ1-2 | TRBV18 | 14 | .
CSVAGTLGTEAFF | TGCAGCGTTGCCGGGACCCTGGGGACTGAAGCTTTCTTT | . | TRBJ1-1 | TRBV29-1 | 13 | .
CASSLSGSTDTQYF | TGCGCCAGCAGTCTCAGCGGGAGTACGGATACGCAGTATTTT | TRBD2 | TRBJ2-3 | TRBV5-1 | 14 | many